This record covers a single TCR beta chain. Its antigen is not identified. The data derive from a study of T cell responses to AZD1222 COVID-19 vaccine. Points from the study as a whole: Only a handful of individuals given AZD1222 were seropositive at baseline. Females made up more of the donors, who were largely white British, and clonal diversity may have come out too low. Spike-spanning, vaccine-associated CD4 TCRs were dominant at 160-218 and 743-854.

J was trimmed by 3 bases and V by 6 bases; bases with no gene match: 3. Germline V lookup: CDR1 LNHDA, CDR2 SQIVND (reference sequence). The CDR3 sequence is 14 residues long. The assay was immunoSEQ multiplex PCR, and TCRdb's table has in-frame clones only and misses some. The table has over 130,000 clones, about 91% seen once. The receptor was isolated from an adult who received the AZD1222 COVID-19 vaccine. Material: peripheral blood, obtained 28 days after the second AZD1222 dose. This chain uses TRBV19 with TRBJ1-5; TRBD1 aligns across 9 bases. Here the CDR3 reads CASRRQGDNQPQHF. In DNA, the CDR3 is TGTGCCAGTAGACGACAGGGGGACAATCAGCCCCAGCATTTT.